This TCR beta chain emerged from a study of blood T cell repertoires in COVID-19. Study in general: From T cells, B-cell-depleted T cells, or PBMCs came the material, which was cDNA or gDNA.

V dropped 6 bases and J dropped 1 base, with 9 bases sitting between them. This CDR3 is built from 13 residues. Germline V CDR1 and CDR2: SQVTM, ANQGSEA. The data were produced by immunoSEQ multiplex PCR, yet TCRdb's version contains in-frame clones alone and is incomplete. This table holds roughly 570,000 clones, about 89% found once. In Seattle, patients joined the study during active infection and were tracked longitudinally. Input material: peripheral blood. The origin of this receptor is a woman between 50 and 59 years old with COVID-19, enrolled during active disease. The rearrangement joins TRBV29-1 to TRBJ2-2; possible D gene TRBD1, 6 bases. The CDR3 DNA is TGCAGCGTCCCGGGACAGAACACCGGGGAGCTGTTTTTT. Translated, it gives CSVPGQNTGELFF.